The 4 T cell receptor beta chains presented below share a single source sample, sequenced in a study of monozygotic twins with inflammatory bowel disease. TCRdb re-called the 5' RACE reads, yielding one record per CDR3 amino acid sequence without DNA. Its clone listing holds fewer than 450,000 distinct CDR3 sequences. Material: blood. These receptors were taken from a human donor with ulcerative colitis or Crohn's disease, or a healthy co-twin of an affected twin (not recorded which).

This chain joins TRBV6-1 and TRBJ2-7; as DNA is missing, the TRBD1 call by TCRdb cannot be tested. Germline CDR1 reads MNHNS; CDR2 reads SASEGT. The length of the CDR3 is 15 residues. The CDR3 loop is CASSRDRTFYYEQYF.

CDR3: CASSQKGQGTNSYEQYF. The chain carries TRBV4-1 and TRBJ2-7; TCRdb picks TRBD1, but there is no DNA to check that call. This CDR3 comprises 17 residues. The germline V gene has CDR1 MGHRA and CDR2 YSYEKL.

The chain combines TRBV12-3 or TRBV12-4 with TRBJ2-7; TCRdb reports TRBD2, a call that lacks DNA to check it against. This CDR3 has 17 residues. CDR3: CASSHRLLAGGHYEQYF.

This chain uses TRBV20-1 with TRBJ2-7; the D call from TCRdb, TRBD1, cannot be confirmed without DNA. The CDR3 consists of 14 residues. CDR1 and CDR2 (germline): DFQATT, SNEGSKA (reference sequence). The CDR3 protein is CSARDPIGGYEQYF.